This TCR beta chain was captured in a study of blood T cell repertoires in COVID-19. About the research overall: There were acute and convalescent COVID-19 samples, and they came from the United States, Italy and Spain. T cells, B-cell-depleted T cells, or PBMCs provided the cDNA or gDNA that served as material.

In the original processing: For nucleated cells, counts were estimated from reference gene primer amplification. TCRdb's table, derived via immunoSEQ multiplex PCR, lists solely in-frame clones and lacks some. The V and J calls and the clone size are those of that table, but D and trimming were determined from the DNA. There are 95,000 to 120,000 clones in the sample; 88% occur only once, and roughly 2.3% lies in the top ten. Germline V gene lookup returns CDR1 SGHRS and CDR2 YFSETQ. Between the trimmed V and J ends, which lost 4 bases and 3 bases, there was a span of 14 bases. This CDR3 comprises 15 residues.

The chain recombines TRBV5-1 with TRBJ1-5, with D possibly matching TRBD1 (6 bases). The sequenced sample was peripheral blood. This sequence originates from a human donor in a cohort sampled during active COVID-19. CDR3 DNA: TGCGCCAGCAGCCCCGGGGACACCTACAATCAGCCCCAGCATTTT. It specifies CASSPGDTYNQPQHF.